This T cell receptor (beta chain) was documented in a study of cytomegalovirus exposure and HLA in healthy donors. Germline V gene lookup returns CDR1 SQVTM and CDR2 ANQGSEA. This CDR3 contains 12 residues. Trimming cost V 7 bases and J 3 bases, with 13 bases left between them. The study sampled nominally healthy donors, though unrecorded immune exposures were likely. The PCR employed 60 Vbeta primers together with 13 Jbeta primers. The table came from immunoSEQ multiplex PCR; TCRdb's copy has only in-frame clones and leaves some out. The table lists approximately 160,000 clones, 65% to 80% of them singletons.

The sequencing sample was made of PBMCs. This TCR came from a woman between 35 and 50 years old in good health and CMV-seropositive. This sequence joins TRBV29-1 and TRBJ2-7; D might be TRBD1 (7 bases). In DNA form, the CDR3 reads TGCAGCGCCGGAGGGACAGTCTACGAGCAGTACTTC. It is translated as CSAGGTVYEQYF.